The 13 T cell receptor beta chains below were found in one sample sequenced in a study of T cells after yellow fever vaccination. From the 5' RACE reads, TCRdb called clonotypes with MiXCR, one entry per CDR3 protein. The sample gives about 99,000 distinct CDR3 sequences, roughly 5.2% of which show up once; roughly 39% is in the top ten. Material: CD8+ T cells sorted from PBMCs, obtained 10 days after the yellow fever booster vaccination. These receptors all come from a man between 18 and 35 years old who received the YFV17D yellow fever vaccine.

This clonotype has more than one count but fewer than ten. The chain recombines TRBV12-3 or TRBV12-4 with TRBJ2-5; no reliable D call. This CDR3 spans 15 amino acids. Trimming left V 1 base short and J 5 bases short, with 14 bases between. The CDR3 sequence is CASSLGAGVGETQYF. CDR3 in DNA: TGTGCCAGCAGTTTAGGGGCTGGAGTCGGCGAGACCCAGTACTTC.

The chain carries TRBV29-1 and TRBJ2-1, with D maybe TRBD1 (5 bases). Trimming left V 3 bases short and J 5 bases short, with 14 bases between. There are 14 residues in the CDR3. Germline CDR1 reads SQVTM; CDR2 reads ANQGSEA. The DNA for the CDR3 is TGCAGCGTTGAGGGGCAAAGTTCGCACAATGAGCAGTTCTTC. It codes for CSVEGQSSHNEQFF.

This chain connects TRBV7-2 to TRBJ1-5; 8 bases agree with TRBD1. V was clipped by 5 bases and J by 10 bases; unmatched bases: 10. Germline V gene sequence: CDR1 SGHTA, CDR2 FQGNSA. The CDR3 has 14 residues. The CDR3 protein is CASSDGQGLSPQHF. The CDR3 bases are TGTGCCAGCAGCGACGGACAGGGACTCAGCCCCCAGCATTTT.

V usage is TRBV5-6 and J usage is TRBJ2-5, with TRBD1 matching over 10 bases. Germline V CDR1 and CDR2: SGHDT, YYEEEE. The CDR3 has 17 amino acids. V dropped 0 bases and J dropped 5; count of bases not matched to a gene: 10. The CDR3 DNA reads as TGTGCCAGCAGCTTGGTTTCTTCCGGGACAGGGGTTGAGACCCAGTACTTC. Translating it yields CASSLVSSGTGVETQYF.

A few counts support this clonotype. The V and J genes are TRBV15 and TRBJ1-1; 7 nucleotides match TRBD1. Germline CDR1 and CDR2: LNHNV and YYDKDF (reference sequence). This CDR3 contains 15 residues. CDR3 residues: CGAVRFRGRATEAFF. CDR3 nucleotides: TGTGGAGCGGTACGTTTCAGGGGGAGAGCCACTGAAGCTTTCTTT.

The rearrangement links TRBV20-1 to TRBJ2-3; D is uncertain. The V gene lost 6 bases and the J gene lost 6 bases, with 22 bases spanning the gap. Germline CDR1 and CDR2: DFQATT and SNEGSKA (reference sequence). This CDR3 contains 15 residues. The CDR3: CSAPYSGFRSDTQYF. The CDR3 coding sequence is TGCAGTGCGCCCTATTCTGGTTTTCGGTCCGATACGCAGTATTTT.

The chain combines TRBV6-6 with TRBJ1-5; a weak D match, TRBD1 (6 bases). Germline CDR1 and CDR2: MNHNY and SVGAGI (reference sequence). The CDR3 is made up of 18 amino acids. V lost 2 bases to trimming and J lost 3 bases, with 20 bases between them. The CDR3 nucleotides read TGTGCCAGCAGTTACACAACCGGTGGTCGGGGGCTCAATCAGCCCCAGCATTTT. This encodes CASSYTTGGRGLNQPQHF.

This clonotype was detected only a few times. This rearrangement joins TRBV6-5 to TRBJ1-1; D is perhaps TRBD1 (6 bases). The germline V gene encodes CDR1 MNHEY and CDR2 SVGAGI. V was cut by 7 bases and J by 2 bases, with 11 bases left in between. There are 13 residues in the CDR3. CDR3 amino acids: CASIAGGNTEAFF. The CDR3 DNA sequence: TGTGCCAGCATAGCCGGGGGCAACACTGAAGCTTTCTTT.

This clonotype was recorded a few times. V and J are TRBV24-1 and TRBJ2-1, with D maybe TRBD1 (5 bases). There are 14 residues in the CDR3. The V gene's germline CDR1 is KGHDR and CDR2 SFDVKD. V dropped 1 base and J dropped 13 bases, with 16 bases sitting between them. CDR3 sequence: CATSDFNRREGQFF. For the CDR3, the DNA is TGTGCCACCAGTGATTTCAATCGCAGGGAAGGTCAGTTCTTC.

This clonotype has just a few counts. The chain uses TRBV4-1 and TRBJ1-5; TRBD1 is a possible D gene (5 bases). Trimming removed 0 bases at V and 4 bases at J, with 10 bases between. CDR1 MGHRA and CDR2 YSYEKL come from the germline V gene. This CDR3 has 15 amino acids. CDR3 in amino acids: CASSQDSGINQPQHF. DNA for the CDR3: TGCGCCAGCAGCCAAGATTCAGGGATTAATCAGCCCCAGCATTTT.

This clonotype turned up a few times. The genes are TRBV12-3 or TRBV12-4 and TRBJ1-3, with 10 bases aligning to TRBD1. The CDR3 length is 15 residues. V shed 5 bases and J 5 bases; nucleotides not matched to a gene: 6. The CDR3 DNA is TGTGCCAGCAGTCCCGGGACAGGGGAAAGAAACACCATATATTTT. This encodes CASSPGTGERNTIYF.

V and J are TRBV2 and TRBJ1-4; D remains ambiguous. The CDR3 loop spans 16 amino acids. The V gene lost 1 base and the J gene lost 3 bases, with 12 bases spanning the gap. Germline V gene lookup returns CDR1 SNHLY and CDR2 FYNNEI. The CDR3 loop is CASSEVAVGPNEKLFF. As DNA, the CDR3 is TGTGCCAGCAGTGAAGTAGCTGTTGGGCCTAATGAAAAACTGTTTTTT. Full variable domain (outside the CDR3, taken from reference TRBV2 and TRBJ1-4): EPEVTQTPSHQVTQMGQEVILRCVPISNHLYFYWYRQILGQKVEFLVSFYNNEISEKSEIFDDQFSVERPDGSNFTLKIRSTKLEDSAMYFCASSEVAVGPNEKLFFGSGTQLSVL.

The CDR3 reads CSAREALAGVDTGELFF. CDR3 nucleotides: TGCAGTGCTAGAGAAGCCCTAGCGGGGGTCGACACCGGGGAGCTGTTTTTT. The chain uses TRBV20-1 and TRBJ2-2; TRBD2 matches 10 bases. In germline, CDR1 is DFQATT, CDR2 SNEGSKA (reference sequence). V lost 0 bases, J lost 3 bases, and 7 bases stayed unmatched. This CDR3 has 17 amino acids.